The 9 T cell receptor beta chains below all came from one sample that was sequenced in a study of blood T cell repertoires in COVID-19. TCRdb's table, derived via immunoSEQ multiplex PCR, lists solely in-frame clones and lacks some. There are about 400,000 clones in the sample; 87% occur only once, and just under 2% lies in the top ten. The sample was PBMCs or T cells enriched from blood (not recorded which). Receptors originate from a woman aged 18-29 years with acute COVID-19.

The J gene is TRBJ2-7, the V gene TRBV28, with 7 bases fitting TRBD1. V shed 6 bases and J 2 bases; nucleotides not matched to a gene: 7. Germline values: CDR1 MDHEN, CDR2 SYDVKM. The CDR3 is 14 amino acids. The CDR3 sequence is CASRHTGVTYEQYF. The CDR3, as DNA: TGTGCCAGCAGACACACAGGGGTAACCTACGAGCAGTACTTC.

For this clone: The sample has other DNA sequences that encode this CDR3 too. The chain links TRBV9 to TRBJ1-1; D perhaps matches TRBD1 (6 bases). The CDR3 covers 14 residues. V gave up 0 bases and J gave up 3 bases, with 9 bases separating them. From germline, CDR1 is SGDLS and CDR2 YYNGEE. DNA of the CDR3: TGTGCCAGCAGCGTAGGTCCAGGGGACACTGAAGCTTTCTTT. Protein sequence: CASSVGPGDTEAFF.

The V and J genes are TRBV3-1 (or the pseudogene TRBV3-2) and TRBJ1-2; 8 bases align to TRBD1. This CDR3 has 16 amino acids. Germline V CDR1 and CDR2: LGHDT, YNNKEL (reference sequence). The V gene end was trimmed by 1 base and the J gene end by 7 bases; junction bases not matched to a gene: 11. The CDR3 region is CASSQARGRFFGGYTF. DNA of the CDR3: TGTGCCAGCAGCCAAGCCAGGGGGCGTTTTTTTGGTGGCTACACCTTC.

The V gene is TRBV15, the J gene TRBJ1-4; the match to TRBD1 covers 10 bases. CDR3 length equals 17 residues. Germline V gene lookup returns CDR1 LNHNV and CDR2 YYDKDF (reference sequence). With 5 bases clipped from V and 7 bases from J, the junction kept 13 bases outside the gene matches. CDR3 protein: CATSSTFLTGGGEKLFF. For the CDR3, the DNA is TGTGCCACCAGCTCGACCTTCTTGACAGGGGGCGGTGAAAAACTGTTTTTT.

The chain combines TRBV18 with TRBJ1-1; TRBD1 aligns across 8 bases. The trim removed 4 bases at V and 6 bases at J, leaving 4 bases unmatched. This CDR3 comprises 13 residues. In germline, CDR1 is KGHSH, CDR2 LQKENI. As DNA, the CDR3 is TGTGCCAGCTCACGGCAGGGGGCCTCTGAAGCTTTCTTT. Amino acid sequence: CASSRQGASEAFF.

This clone was seen ten or more times. The rearrangement uses TRBV29-1 and TRBJ1-5; D perhaps matches TRBD1 (6 bases). Trimming shortened V by 7 bases and J by 5 bases, and 12 bases separated the two germline ends. Per germline, CDR1 SQVTM and CDR2 ANQGSEA. CDR3 length: 12 residues. The CDR3 protein is CSAGARDQPQHF. In nucleotides, the CDR3 is TGCAGCGCAGGGGCCAGGGATCAGCCCCAGCATTTT.

The chain combines TRBV6-4 with TRBJ2-1; D may be TRBD2 (6 bases). Germline V lookup: CDR1 MRHNA, CDR2 SNTAGT. CDR3 length: 15 residues. V was shortened by 0 bases and J by 12 bases, with 18 bases between the two germline ends. CDR3 sequence reads: CASSDSMGASDVQFF. The DNA for the CDR3 is TGTGCCAGCAGTGACTCGATGGGAGCTAGCGACGTGCAGTTCTTC.

The chain couples TRBV5-1 to TRBJ1-4; 9 bases fit TRBD1. Germline CDR1 is SGHRS and CDR2 is YFSETQ. Losses at the gene ends were 0 bases for V and 4 bases for J; bases not matched to a gene: 4. This CDR3 is 16 amino acids long. The CDR3 reads CASSLAQGAGNEKLFF. In nucleotides, the CDR3 is TGCGCCAGCAGCTTGGCACAGGGGGCGGGTAATGAAAAACTGTTTTTT.

The V call is TRBV5-6, the J call TRBJ2-1, with 8 bases identical to TRBD2. The CDR3 covers 15 residues. The V segment lost 0 bases and the J segment 4 bases; nucleotides outside the gene matches: 3. Looked up from germline, CDR1 is SGHDT and CDR2 is YYEEEE. Here the CDR3 reads CASSLDGRGYNEQFF. CDR3 DNA sequence: TGTGCCAGCAGCTTGGACGGGAGGGGTTACAATGAGCAGTTCTTC. The full variable domain, in which reference TRBV5-6 and TRBJ2-1 provide the parts outside the CDR3, is DAGVTQSPTHLIKTRGQQVTLRCSPKSGHDTVSWYQQALGQGPQFIFQYYEEEERQRGNFPDRFSGHQFPNYSSELNVNALLLGDSALYLCASSLDGRGYNEQFFGPGTRLTVL.